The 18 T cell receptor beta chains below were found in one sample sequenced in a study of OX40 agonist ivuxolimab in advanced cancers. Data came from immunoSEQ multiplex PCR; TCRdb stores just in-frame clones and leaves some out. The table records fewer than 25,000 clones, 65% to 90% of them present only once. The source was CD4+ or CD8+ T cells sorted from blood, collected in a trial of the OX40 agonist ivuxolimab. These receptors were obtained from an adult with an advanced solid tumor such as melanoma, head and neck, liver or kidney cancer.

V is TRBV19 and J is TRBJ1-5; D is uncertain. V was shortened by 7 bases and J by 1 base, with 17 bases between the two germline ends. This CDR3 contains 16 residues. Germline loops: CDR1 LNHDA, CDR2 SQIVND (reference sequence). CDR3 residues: CASTPEALGSNQPQHF. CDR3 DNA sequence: TGTGCCAGTACCCCCGAGGCTCTAGGGAGCAATCAGCCCCAGCATTTT. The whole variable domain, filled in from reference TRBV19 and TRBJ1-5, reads DGGITQSPKYLFRKEGQNVTLSCEQNLNHDAMYWYRQDPGQGLRLIYYSQIVNDFQKGDIAEGYSVSREKKESFPLTVTSAQKNPTAFYLCASTPEALGSNQPQHFGDGTRLSIL.

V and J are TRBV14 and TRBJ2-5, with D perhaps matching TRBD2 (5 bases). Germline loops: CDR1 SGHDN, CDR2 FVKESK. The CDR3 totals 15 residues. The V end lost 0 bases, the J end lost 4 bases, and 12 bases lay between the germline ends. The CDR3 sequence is CASSQDEGLIETQYF. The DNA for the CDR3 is TGTGCCAGCAGCCAAGACGAGGGTTTGATAGAGACCCAGTACTTC.

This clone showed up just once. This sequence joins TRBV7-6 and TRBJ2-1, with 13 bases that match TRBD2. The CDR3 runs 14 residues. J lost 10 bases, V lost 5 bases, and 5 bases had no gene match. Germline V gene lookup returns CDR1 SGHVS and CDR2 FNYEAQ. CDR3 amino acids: CASSPGLAGDEQFF. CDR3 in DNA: TGTGCCAGCAGCCCCGGACTAGCGGGAGACGAGCAGTTCTTC.

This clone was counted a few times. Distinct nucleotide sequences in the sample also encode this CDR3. The CDR3: CASSLLGGLDEQYF. The CDR3 DNA reads TGTGCCAGCAGTTTACTGGGAGGGCTCGACGAGCAGTACTTC. The chain combines TRBV27 with TRBJ2-7, with 7 bases that match TRBD2. The CDR3 is 14 amino acids. V shed 2 bases, J shed 5 bases, and the junction held 6 bases outside the gene matches. The germline V gene has CDR1 MNHEY and CDR2 SMNVEV (reference sequence).

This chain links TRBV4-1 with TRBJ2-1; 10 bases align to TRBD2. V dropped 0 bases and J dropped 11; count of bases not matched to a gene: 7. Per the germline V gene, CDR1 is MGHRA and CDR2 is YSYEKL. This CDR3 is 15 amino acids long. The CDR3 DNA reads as TGCGCCAGCAGCCAAGACAAGCGGGAGGGCCGGAAGCAGTTCTTC. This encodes CASSQDKREGRKQFF.

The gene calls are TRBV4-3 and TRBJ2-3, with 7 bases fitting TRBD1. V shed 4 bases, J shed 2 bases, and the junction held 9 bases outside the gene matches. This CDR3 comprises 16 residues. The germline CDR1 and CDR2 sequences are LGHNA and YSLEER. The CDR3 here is CASSLSPGTATDTQYF. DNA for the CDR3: TGCGCCAGCAGCCTTAGCCCCGGGACAGCCACAGATACGCAGTATTTT.

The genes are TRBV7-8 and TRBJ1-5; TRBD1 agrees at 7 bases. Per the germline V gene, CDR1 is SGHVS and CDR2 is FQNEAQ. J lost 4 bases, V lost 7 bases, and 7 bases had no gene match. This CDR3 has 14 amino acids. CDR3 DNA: TGTGCCAGCACCCCGACAGGGTTTAATCAGCCCCAGCATTTT. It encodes CASTPTGFNQPQHF.

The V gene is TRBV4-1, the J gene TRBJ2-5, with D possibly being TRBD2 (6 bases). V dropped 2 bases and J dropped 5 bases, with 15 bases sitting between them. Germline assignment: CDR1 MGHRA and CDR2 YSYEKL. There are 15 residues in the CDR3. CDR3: CASSQLSGKTETQYF. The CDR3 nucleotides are TGCGCCAGCAGCCAACTTAGCGGAAAAACGGAGACCCAGTACTTC.

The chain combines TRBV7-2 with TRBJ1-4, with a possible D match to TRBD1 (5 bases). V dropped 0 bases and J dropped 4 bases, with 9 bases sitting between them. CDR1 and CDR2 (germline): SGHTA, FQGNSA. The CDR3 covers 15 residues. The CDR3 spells CASSLAGGNNEKLFF. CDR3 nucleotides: TGTGCCAGCAGCTTAGCGGGGGGGAATAATGAAAAACTGTTTTTT.

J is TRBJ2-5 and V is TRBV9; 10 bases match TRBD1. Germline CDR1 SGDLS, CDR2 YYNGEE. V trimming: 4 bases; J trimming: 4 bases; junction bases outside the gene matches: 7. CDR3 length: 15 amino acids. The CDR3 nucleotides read TGTGCCAGCAGCTTGGGACAGGGGTACGGAGAGACCCAGTACTTC. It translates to CASSLGQGYGETQYF.

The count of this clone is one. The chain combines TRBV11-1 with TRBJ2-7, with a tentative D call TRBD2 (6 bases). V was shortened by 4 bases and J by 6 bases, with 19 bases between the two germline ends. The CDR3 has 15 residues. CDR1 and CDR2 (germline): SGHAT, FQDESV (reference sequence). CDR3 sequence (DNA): TGTGCCAGCAGCTGGGGGACGGGGGACGGACGCGAGCAGTACTTC. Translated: CASSWGTGDGREQYF.

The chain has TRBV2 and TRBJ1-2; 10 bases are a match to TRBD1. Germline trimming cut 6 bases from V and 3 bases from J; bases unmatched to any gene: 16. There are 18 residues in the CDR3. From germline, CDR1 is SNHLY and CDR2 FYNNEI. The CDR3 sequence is CASRGLDRGLRLDYGYTF. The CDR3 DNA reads TGTGCCAGCAGGGGACTCGACAGGGGGCTTCGTCTTGACTATGGCTACACCTTC.

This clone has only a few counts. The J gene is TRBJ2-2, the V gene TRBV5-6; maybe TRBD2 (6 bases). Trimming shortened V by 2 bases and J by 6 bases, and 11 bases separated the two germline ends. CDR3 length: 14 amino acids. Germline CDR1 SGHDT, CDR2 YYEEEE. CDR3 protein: CASSLRGGAGELFF. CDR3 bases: TGTGCCAGCAGCTTAAGAGGAGGGGCCGGGGAGCTGTTTTTT.

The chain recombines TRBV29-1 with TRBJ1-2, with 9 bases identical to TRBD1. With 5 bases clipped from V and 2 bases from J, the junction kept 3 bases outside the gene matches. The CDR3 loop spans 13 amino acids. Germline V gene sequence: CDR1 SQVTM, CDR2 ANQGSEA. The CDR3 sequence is CSVPTGGNYGYTF. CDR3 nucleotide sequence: TGCAGCGTTCCTACAGGGGGCAACTATGGCTACACCTTC.

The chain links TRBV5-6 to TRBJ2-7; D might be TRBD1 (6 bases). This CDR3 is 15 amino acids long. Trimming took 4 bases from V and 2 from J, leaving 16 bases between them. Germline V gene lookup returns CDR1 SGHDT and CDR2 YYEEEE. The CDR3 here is CASSPGTKQTYEQYF. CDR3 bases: TGTGCCAGCAGCCCCGGGACAAAACAAACCTACGAGCAGTACTTC.

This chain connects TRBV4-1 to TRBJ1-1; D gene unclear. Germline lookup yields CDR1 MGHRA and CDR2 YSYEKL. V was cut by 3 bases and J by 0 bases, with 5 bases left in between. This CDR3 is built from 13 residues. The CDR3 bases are TGCGCCAGCAGCCAGAATGTGAACACTGAAGCTTTCTTT. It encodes CASSQNVNTEAFF.

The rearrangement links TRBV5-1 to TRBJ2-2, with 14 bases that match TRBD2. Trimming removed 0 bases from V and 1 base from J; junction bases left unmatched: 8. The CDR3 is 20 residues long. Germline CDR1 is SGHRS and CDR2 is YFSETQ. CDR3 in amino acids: CASSLVGLAGAEGNTGELFF. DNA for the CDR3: TGCGCCAGCAGCTTGGTGGGACTAGCGGGAGCGGAAGGGAACACCGGGGAGCTGTTTTTT.

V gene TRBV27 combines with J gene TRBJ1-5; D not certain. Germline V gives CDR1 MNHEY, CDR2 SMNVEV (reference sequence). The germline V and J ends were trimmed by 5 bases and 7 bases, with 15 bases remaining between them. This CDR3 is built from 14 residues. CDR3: CASSPTRPIQPQHF. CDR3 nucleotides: TGTGCCAGCAGTCCCACCCGACCAATCCAGCCCCAGCATTTT.